This T cell receptor beta chain was observed in a study of shared clonotypes between healthy human individuals. Study-wide results and limits: Having only a few donors restricted how much genetic and exposure-history diversity was captured. Memory subsets had estimated richness that was generally smaller than that of naive subsets.

Assay runs were performed at deep level. Investigators spread the genomic DNA of each subset evenly over several immunoSEQ plates. Method: immunoSEQ multiplex PCR; TCRdb's copy keeps in-frame clones and lacks some. The table records under 1,100,000 clones, around 74% of them present only once. The V and J ends lost 6 bases and 6 bases, in that order; junction bases with no gene match: 13. This CDR3 contains 16 residues. Germline V gene sequence: CDR1 SGHNT, CDR2 YENEEA. As concerns this clone: Its antigen remains unknown.

This TCR was sampled from a man between 18 and 35 years old in good health. This chain links TRBV11-3 with TRBJ2-3; TRBD2 matches 9 bases. The specimen was memory CD4+ T cells sorted from blood. Documented subset: CD45RA-negative fraction. CDR3 sequence reads: CASSPGGSGSKDTQYF. DNA for the CDR3: TGTGCCAGCAGTCCCGGCGGTAGCGGGAGCAAGGATACGCAGTATTTT.